The 9 T cell receptor beta chains given below trace back to one sample, sequenced in a study of T cells in Graves' hyperthyroidism and ophthalmopathy. From RNA transcripts, TCR beta CDR3 regions were amplified. Primed by the HTBI set, a first-round RT-PCR was run on the TCR CDR3. TCRdb redid the calling of the multiplex PCR reads with MiXCR, one entry per CDR3 protein. The sample records approximately 510,000 distinct CDR3 sequences, under 25% being singletons. The sample consisted of blood. The receptors were gathered from a man aged 18 to 35 with Graves' hyperthyroidism.

This clonotype was observed at least ten times. J is TRBJ1-1 and V is TRBV28, with D maybe TRBD1 (5 bases). CDR1 MDHEN and CDR2 SYDVKM come from the germline V gene. This CDR3 is 14 amino acids long. V dropped 5 bases and J dropped 7 bases, with 17 bases sitting between them. The CDR3 here is CASSRQSLVNEAFF. For the CDR3, the DNA is TGTGCCAGCAGTCGACAGAGCCTGGTCAATGAAGCTTTCTTT.

The chain has TRBV5-6 and TRBJ2-6, with 15 positions matching TRBD2. Per the germline V gene, CDR1 is SGHDT and CDR2 is YYEEEE. The CDR3 loop spans 17 amino acids. Trimming removed 4 bases from V and 3 bases from J; junction bases left unmatched: 2. The CDR3 DNA follows: TGTGCCAGCAGCCCGGGACTAGCGGGAGGTGGGGCCAACGTCCTGACTTTC. Encoded protein: CASSPGLAGGGANVLTF.

This clonotype appeared many times. The chain has TRBV6-5 and TRBJ2-5; 8 positions agree with TRBD2. CDR3 length: 13 residues. The trim removed 2 bases at V and 4 bases at J, leaving 0 bases unmatched. Germline V gene lookup returns CDR1 MNHEY and CDR2 SVGAGI. The CDR3 loop reads CASSYAGGETQYF. CDR3 nucleotide sequence: TGTGCCAGCAGTTACGCGGGGGGAGAGACCCAGTACTTC.

This clonotype appeared a few times. The rearrangement joins TRBV5-4 to TRBJ2-2; TRBD1 or TRBD2 may be the D gene (6 bases each). CDR1 is SGHNT, CDR2 YYREEE, per germline (reference sequence). The V end lost 1 base, the J end lost 5 bases, and 24 bases lay between the germline ends. The CDR3 is 19 amino acids. This CDR3 is CASSLSREWGAIPTGELFF. The CDR3 DNA reads TGTGCCAGCAGCTTGAGTAGGGAGTGGGGGGCGATACCGACCGGGGAGCTGTTTTTT.

In its sample, this clonotype was seen a few times. The gene calls are TRBV11-2 and TRBJ1-1; D possibly corresponds to TRBD1 (5 bases). Germline CDR1 is SGHAT and CDR2 is FQNNGV. With 5 bases removed from V and 1 base from J, the gap between germline ends came to 14 bases. The CDR3 runs 15 residues. CDR3 region: CASSPATEANTEAFF. CDR3 bases: TGTGCCAGCAGCCCCGCGACAGAAGCGAACACTGAAGCTTTCTTT.

The chain has TRBV6-1 and TRBJ1-3; 7 positions match TRBD1. Germline V gene data show CDR1 as MNHNS and CDR2 as SASEGT. The CDR3 runs 16 residues. Trimming cost V 7 bases and J 4 bases; bases outside gene matches: 13. The CDR3 sequence: CASTRGGKVRGNTIYF. CDR3 sequence (DNA): TGTGCCAGCACGAGAGGGGGCAAAGTACGCGGAAACACCATATATTTT.

J is TRBJ2-5 and V is TRBV5-1; D not certain. CDR1 and CDR2 (germline): SGHRS, YFSETQ. Trimming left V 4 bases short and J 5 bases short, with 12 bases between. CDR3 size: 13 residues. The CDR3 DNA sequence: TGCGCCAGCAGCCGCCTTAGAGGCGAGACCCAGTACTTC. This encodes CASSRLRGETQYF.

In this sample, this clonotype turned up many times. The chain combines TRBV20-1 with TRBJ2-1; D not certain. This CDR3 comprises 15 residues. The germline gives CDR1 DFQATT, CDR2 SNEGSKA (reference sequence). The germline V and J ends were trimmed by 0 bases and 3 bases, with 12 bases remaining between them. CDR3 sequence (DNA): TGCAGTGCTAGAGATGGGCAGGCGGACTACAATGAGCAGTTCTTC. This sequence encodes CSARDGQADYNEQFF.

The genes are TRBV6-5 and TRBJ1-1; weak D call: TRBD1 (5 bases). Germline CDR1 is MNHEY and CDR2 is SVGAGI. The CDR3 has 14 residues. V lost 0 bases, J lost 6 bases, and 11 bases lay in between. CDR3 protein: CASSYSTRVPEAFF. The CDR3 DNA reads as TGTGCCAGCAGTTACTCGACCAGGGTCCCTGAAGCTTTCTTT.